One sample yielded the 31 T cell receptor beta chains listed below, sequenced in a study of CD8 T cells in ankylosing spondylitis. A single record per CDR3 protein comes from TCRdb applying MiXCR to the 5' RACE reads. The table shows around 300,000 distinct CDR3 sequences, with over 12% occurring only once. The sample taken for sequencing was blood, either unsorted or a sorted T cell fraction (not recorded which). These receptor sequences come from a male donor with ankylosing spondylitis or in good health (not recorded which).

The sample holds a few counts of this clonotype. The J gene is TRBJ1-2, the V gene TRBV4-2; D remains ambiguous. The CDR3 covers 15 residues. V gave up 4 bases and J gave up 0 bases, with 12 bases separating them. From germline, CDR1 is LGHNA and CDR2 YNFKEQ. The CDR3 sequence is CASSPLTETNYGYTF. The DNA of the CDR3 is TGTGCCAGCAGCCCCCTGACTGAAACTAACTATGGCTACACCTTC.

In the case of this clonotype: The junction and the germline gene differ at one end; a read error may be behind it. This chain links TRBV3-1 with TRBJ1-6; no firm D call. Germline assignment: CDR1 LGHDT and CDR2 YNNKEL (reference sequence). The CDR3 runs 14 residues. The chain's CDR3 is CASSQGTVNSPLHF. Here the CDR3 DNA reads TGTGCCAGCAGCCAAGGGACGGTAAATTCGCCCCTCCACTTT.

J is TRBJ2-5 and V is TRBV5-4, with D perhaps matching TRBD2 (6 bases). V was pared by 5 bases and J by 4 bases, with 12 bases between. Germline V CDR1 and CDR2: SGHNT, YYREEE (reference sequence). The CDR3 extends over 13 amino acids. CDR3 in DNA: TGTGCCAGCAGTGGGGGGTACTTAGAGACCCAGTACTTC. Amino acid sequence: CASSGGYLETQYF.

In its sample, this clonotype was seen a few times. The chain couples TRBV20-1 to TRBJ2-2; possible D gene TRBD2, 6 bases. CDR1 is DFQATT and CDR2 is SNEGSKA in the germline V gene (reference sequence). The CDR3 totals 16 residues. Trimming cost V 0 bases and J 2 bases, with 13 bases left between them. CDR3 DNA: TGCAGTGCTAGAGATCCGGCGGGGACCAACACCGGGGAGCTGTTTTTT. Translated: CSARDPAGTNTGELFF.

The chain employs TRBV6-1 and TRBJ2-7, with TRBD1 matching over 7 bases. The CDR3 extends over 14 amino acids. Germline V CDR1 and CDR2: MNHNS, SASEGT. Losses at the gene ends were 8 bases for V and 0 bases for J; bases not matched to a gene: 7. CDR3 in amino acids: CASGDRAISYEQYF. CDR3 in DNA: TGTGCCAGCGGAGACAGGGCAATCTCCTACGAGCAGTACTTC.

CDR3 residues: CASSLRSPPRYEQYF. The CDR3 DNA follows: TGTGCCAGCAGTTTGAGGTCGCCGCCTCGGTACGAGCAGTACTTC. This chain links TRBV12-3 or TRBV12-4 with TRBJ2-7; D ambiguous. This CDR3 is built from 15 residues. Trimming removed 3 bases at V and 4 bases at J, with 16 bases between.

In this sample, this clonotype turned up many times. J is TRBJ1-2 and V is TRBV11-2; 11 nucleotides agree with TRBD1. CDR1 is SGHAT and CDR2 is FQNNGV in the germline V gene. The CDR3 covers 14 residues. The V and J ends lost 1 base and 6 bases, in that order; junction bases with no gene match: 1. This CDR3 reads CASSLVGQGDGYTF. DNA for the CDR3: TGTGCCAGCAGCTTAGTGGGACAGGGGGATGGCTACACCTTC.

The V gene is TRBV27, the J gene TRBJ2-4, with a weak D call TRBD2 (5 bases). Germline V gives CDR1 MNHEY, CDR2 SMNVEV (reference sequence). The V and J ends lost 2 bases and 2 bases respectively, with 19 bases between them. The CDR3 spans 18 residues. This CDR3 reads CASSLISLGVGTKNIQYF. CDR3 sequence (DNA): TGTGCCAGCAGTTTAATTTCGCTAGGCGTCGGGACCAAAAACATTCAGTACTTC.

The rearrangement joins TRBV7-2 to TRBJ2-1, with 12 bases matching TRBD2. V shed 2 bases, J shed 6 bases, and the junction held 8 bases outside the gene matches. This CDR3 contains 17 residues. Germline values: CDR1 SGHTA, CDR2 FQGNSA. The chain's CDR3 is CASSLMLTSGGTNEQFF. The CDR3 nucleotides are TGTGCCAGCAGCTTAATGCTTACTAGCGGGGGGACCAATGAGCAGTTCTTC.

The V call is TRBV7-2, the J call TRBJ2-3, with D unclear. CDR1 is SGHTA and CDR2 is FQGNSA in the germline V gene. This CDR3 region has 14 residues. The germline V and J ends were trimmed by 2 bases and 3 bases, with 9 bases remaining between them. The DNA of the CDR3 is TGTGCCAGCAGCTTAAACAGAGCGACAGATACGCAGTATTTT. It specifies CASSLNRATDTQYF.

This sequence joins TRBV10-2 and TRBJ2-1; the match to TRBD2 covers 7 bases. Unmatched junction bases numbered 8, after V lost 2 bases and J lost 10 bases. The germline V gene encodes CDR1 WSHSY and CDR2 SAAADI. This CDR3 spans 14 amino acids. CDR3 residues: CASSEPPGGGEQFF. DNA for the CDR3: TGCGCCAGCAGTGAGCCCCCCGGGGGAGGGGAGCAGTTCTTC.

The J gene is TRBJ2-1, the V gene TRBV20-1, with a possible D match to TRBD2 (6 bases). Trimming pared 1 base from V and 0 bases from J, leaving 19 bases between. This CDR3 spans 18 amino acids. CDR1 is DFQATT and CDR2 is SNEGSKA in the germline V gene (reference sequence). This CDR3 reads CSARVSSGHISSYNEQFF. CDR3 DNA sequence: TGCAGTGCTAGAGTATCGAGCGGGCATATCAGCTCCTACAATGAGCAGTTCTTC.

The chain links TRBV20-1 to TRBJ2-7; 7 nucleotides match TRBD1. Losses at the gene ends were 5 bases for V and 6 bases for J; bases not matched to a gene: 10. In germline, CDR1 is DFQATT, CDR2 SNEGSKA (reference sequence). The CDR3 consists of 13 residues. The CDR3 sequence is CSARQGVVGEQYF. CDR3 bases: TGCAGTGCTCGACAGGGAGTGGTGGGCGAGCAGTACTTC.

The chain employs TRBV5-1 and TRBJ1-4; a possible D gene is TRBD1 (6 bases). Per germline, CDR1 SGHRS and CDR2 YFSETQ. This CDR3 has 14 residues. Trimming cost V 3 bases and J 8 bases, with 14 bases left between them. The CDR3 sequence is CASSSQGSFEKLFF. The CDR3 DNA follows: TGCGCCAGCAGCTCACAGGGTTCTTTCGAAAAACTGTTTTTT.

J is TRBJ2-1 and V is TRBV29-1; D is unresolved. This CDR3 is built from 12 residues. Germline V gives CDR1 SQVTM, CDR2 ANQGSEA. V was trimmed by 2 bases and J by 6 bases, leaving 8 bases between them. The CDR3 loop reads CSVEPVPNEQFF. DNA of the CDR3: TGCAGCGTTGAACCCGTGCCCAATGAGCAGTTCTTC.

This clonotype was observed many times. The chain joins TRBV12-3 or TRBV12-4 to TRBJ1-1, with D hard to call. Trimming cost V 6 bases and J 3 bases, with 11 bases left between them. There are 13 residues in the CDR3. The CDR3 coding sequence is TGTGCCAGCAGCTTGACGGATTACACTGAAGCTTTCTTT. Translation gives CASSLTDYTEAFF.

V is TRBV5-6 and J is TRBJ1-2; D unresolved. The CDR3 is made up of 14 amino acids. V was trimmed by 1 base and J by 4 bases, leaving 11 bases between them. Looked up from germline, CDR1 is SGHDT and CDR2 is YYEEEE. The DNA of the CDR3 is TGTGCCAGCAGCTTGATAGGAGAGATCTATGGCTACACCTTC. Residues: CASSLIGEIYGYTF.

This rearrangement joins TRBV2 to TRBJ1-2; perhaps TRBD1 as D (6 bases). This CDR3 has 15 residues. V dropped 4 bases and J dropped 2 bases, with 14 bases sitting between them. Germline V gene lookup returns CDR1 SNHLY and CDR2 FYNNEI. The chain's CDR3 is CASSVGGRPNYGYTF. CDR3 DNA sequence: TGTGCCAGCAGTGTAGGGGGGCGCCCCAACTATGGCTACACCTTC. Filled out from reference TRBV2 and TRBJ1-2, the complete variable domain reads EPEVTQTPSHQVTQMGQEVILRCVPISNHLYFYWYRQILGQKVEFLVSFYNNEISEKSEIFDDQFSVERPDGSNFTLKIRSTKLEDSAMYFCASSVGGRPNYGYTFGSGTRLTVV.

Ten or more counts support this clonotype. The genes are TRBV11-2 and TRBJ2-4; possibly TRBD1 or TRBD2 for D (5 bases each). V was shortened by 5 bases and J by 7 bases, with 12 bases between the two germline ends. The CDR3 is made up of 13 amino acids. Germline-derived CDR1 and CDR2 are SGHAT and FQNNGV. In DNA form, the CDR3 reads TGTGCCAGCAGCCCCGGGACGCTGAACATTCAGTACTTC. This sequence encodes CASSPGTLNIQYF. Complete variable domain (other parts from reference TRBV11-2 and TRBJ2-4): EAGVAQSPRYKIIEKRQSVAFWCNPISGHATLYWYQQILGQGPKLLIQFQNNGVVDDSQLPKDRFSAERLKGVDSTLKIQPAKLEDSAVYLCASSPGTLNIQYFGAGTRLSVL.

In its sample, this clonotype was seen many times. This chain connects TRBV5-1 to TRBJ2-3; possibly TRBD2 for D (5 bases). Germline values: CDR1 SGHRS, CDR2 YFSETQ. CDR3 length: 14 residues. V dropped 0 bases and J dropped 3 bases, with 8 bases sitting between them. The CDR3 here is CASSLAGVTDTQYF. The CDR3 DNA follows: TGCGCCAGCAGCTTGGCCGGGGTTACAGATACGCAGTATTTT.

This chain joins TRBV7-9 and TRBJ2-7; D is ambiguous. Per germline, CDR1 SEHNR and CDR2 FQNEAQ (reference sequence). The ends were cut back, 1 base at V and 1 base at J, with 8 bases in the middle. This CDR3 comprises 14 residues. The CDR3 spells CASSLVGISYEQYF. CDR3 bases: TGTGCCAGCAGCTTAGTGGGAATTTCCTACGAGCAGTACTTC.

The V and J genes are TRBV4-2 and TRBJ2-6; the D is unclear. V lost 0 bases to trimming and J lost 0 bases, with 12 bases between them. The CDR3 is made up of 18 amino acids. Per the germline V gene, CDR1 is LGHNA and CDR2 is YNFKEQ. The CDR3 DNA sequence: TGTGCCAGCAGCCAAGATTCGTACAGTGACTCTGGGGCCAACGTCCTGACTTTC. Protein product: CASSQDSYSDSGANVLTF.

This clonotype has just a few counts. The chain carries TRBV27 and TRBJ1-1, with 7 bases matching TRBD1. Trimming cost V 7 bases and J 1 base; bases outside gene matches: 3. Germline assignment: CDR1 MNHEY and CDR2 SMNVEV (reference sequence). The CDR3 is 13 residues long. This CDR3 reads CASKRTGNTEAFF. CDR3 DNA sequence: TGTGCCAGCAAGAGGACAGGGAACACTGAAGCTTTCTTT.

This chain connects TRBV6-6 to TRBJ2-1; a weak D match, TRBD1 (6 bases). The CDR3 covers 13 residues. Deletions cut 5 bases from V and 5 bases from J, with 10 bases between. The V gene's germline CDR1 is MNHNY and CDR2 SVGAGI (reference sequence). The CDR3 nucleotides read TGTGCCAGCAGTCCCCGGACAGACAATGAGCAGTTCTTC. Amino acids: CASSPRTDNEQFF.

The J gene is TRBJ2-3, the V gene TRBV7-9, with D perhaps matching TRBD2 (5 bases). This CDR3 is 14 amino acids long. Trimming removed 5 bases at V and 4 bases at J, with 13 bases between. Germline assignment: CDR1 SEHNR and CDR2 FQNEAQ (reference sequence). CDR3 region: CASSPGAGSDTQYF. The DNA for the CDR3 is TGTGCCAGCAGCCCCGGTGCGGGTTCAGATACGCAGTATTTT.

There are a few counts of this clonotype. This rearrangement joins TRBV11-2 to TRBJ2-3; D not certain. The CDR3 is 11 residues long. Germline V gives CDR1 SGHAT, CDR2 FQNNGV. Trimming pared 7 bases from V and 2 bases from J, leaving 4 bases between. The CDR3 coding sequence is TGTGCCAGCACTGCCACAGATACGCAGTATTTT. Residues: CASTATDTQYF.

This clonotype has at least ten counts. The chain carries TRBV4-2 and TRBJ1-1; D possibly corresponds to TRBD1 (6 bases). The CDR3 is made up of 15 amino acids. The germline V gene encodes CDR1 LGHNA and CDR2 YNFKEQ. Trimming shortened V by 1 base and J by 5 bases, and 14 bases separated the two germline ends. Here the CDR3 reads CASSQVIQGSTEAFF. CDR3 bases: TGTGCCAGCAGCCAAGTTATCCAGGGGTCAACTGAAGCTTTCTTT.

For the CDR3, the DNA is TGTGCCAGCAGTTTCGGACAGGGCACCGGGGAGCTGTTTTTT. Translated, it gives CASSFGQGTGELFF. V usage is TRBV12-3 or TRBV12-4 and J usage is TRBJ2-2, with 8 bases aligning to TRBD1. CDR3 length: 14 residues. J lost 4 bases, V lost 3 bases, and 1 base had no gene match.

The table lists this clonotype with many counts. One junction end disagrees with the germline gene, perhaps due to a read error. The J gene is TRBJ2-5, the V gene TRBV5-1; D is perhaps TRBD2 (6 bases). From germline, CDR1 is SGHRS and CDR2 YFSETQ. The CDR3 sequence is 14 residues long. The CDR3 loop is CASSLGGTQETQYF. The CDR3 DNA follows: TGTGCCAGCAGCTTGGGCGGGACTCAAGAGACCCAGTACTTC.

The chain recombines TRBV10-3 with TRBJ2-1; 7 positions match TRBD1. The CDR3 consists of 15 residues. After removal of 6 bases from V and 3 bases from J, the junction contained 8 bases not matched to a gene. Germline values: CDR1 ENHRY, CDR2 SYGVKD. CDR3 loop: CAISKLGQDYNEQFF. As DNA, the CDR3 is TGTGCCATCAGCAAGCTTGGACAGGACTACAATGAGCAGTTCTTC.

The chain's CDR3 is CASRGEWTEAFF. The CDR3 bases are TGTGCCAGCAGAGGGGAGTGGACTGAAGCTTTCTTT. The chain links TRBV2 to TRBJ1-1, with D maybe TRBD1 (5 bases). The CDR3 is 12 residues long. Per the germline V gene, CDR1 is SNHLY and CDR2 is FYNNEI. The V gene lost 6 bases and the J gene lost 5 bases, with 10 bases spanning the gap.